Sequencing of this T cell receptor (beta chain) was carried out in a study of regulatory T cells in long-lasting Graves disease. Findings and caveats of the study: Persistent cases of Graves' showed reduced TCR diversity relative to newly diagnosed patients.

As to time point: persistent/refractory GD, antithyroid drugs over 5 years with positive TRAb. TCR sequences were obtained from RNA taken from PBMCs. Libraries of TCR beta came from iRepertoire HTBI primers plus Arm-PCR of CDR3 regions. From the multiplex PCR reads, TCRdb called clonotypes with MiXCR, one entry per CDR3 protein. The sample lists about 430,000 distinct CDR3 sequences, around 20% occurring once. This clonotype was seen at least ten times. Its specificity is unknown. The CDR3 consists of 15 residues. CDR1 is ENHRY and CDR2 is SYGVKD in the germline V gene. V shed 2 bases, J shed 3 bases, and the junction held 6 bases outside the gene matches.

The sample in question was peripheral blood mononuclear cells (PBMCs), obtained when the disease was refractory, from a patient treated with antithyroid drugs. The gene calls are TRBV10-3 and TRBJ2-7; 8 bases map to TRBD1. The TCR originated in a female donor with Graves disease. The CDR3 is CAISEPGQEIYEQYF. In nucleotides, the CDR3 is TGTGCCATCAGTGAGCCGGGACAGGAGATCTACGAGCAGTACTTC.